This T cell receptor beta chain originates from a study of CD8 T cells in ankylosing spondylitis. From the 5' RACE reads, TCRdb called clonotypes with MiXCR, one entry per CDR3 protein. The sample consists of about 260,000 distinct CDR3 sequences, 20% of them appearing once. Material for sequencing was blood, either unsorted or a sorted T cell fraction (not recorded which). This receptor was obtained from a male donor with ankylosing spondylitis or in good health (not recorded which).

In DNA, the CDR3 is TGTGCCAGCAGCATTGACAGCCTGAACACCGGGGAGCTGTTTTTT. This sequence encodes CASSIDSLNTGELFF. V and J are TRBV5-5 and TRBJ2-2; D possibly corresponds to TRBD1 (5 bases). Trimming removed 4 bases at V and 1 base at J, with 11 bases between. Germline V gives CDR1 SGHKS, CDR2 YYEKEE (reference sequence). This CDR3 is 15 amino acids long. The full variable domain, with the rest looked up from reference TRBV5-5 and TRBJ2-2, is DAGVTQSPTHLIKTRGQQVTLRCSPISGHKSVSWYQQVLGQGPQFIFQYYEKEERGRGNFPDRFSARQFPNYSSELNVNALLLGDSALYLCASSIDSLNTGELFFGEGSRLTVL.